Presented here are 2 T cell receptor beta chains from one specimen sequenced in a study of blood T cell repertoires in COVID-19. Profiling relied on immunoSEQ multiplex PCR, and the TCRdb table lists in-frame clones only, not all of them. Among fewer than 650,000 clones listed, around nine tenths were seen once. Material for sequencing was peripheral blood. These receptors were taken from a woman in her forties or fifties with COVID-19, enrolled during active disease.

The V gene is TRBV18, the J gene TRBJ2-7, with D possibly TRBD1 on 6 matching bases. The CDR3 loop spans 16 amino acids. Germline V gene data show CDR1 as KGHSH and CDR2 as LQKENI. Trimming shortened V by 1 base and J by 3 bases, and 16 bases separated the two germline ends. In nucleotides, the CDR3 is TGTGCCAGCTCACCACGCCAAGGAACAGGGATCTACGAGCAGTACTTC. It specifies CASSPRQGTGIYEQYF.

This clone was picked up one time. The V and J genes are TRBV2 and TRBJ1-1, with D uncertain. The CDR3 is made up of 13 amino acids. Looked up from germline, CDR1 is SNHLY and CDR2 is FYNNEI. V was pared by 6 bases and J by 6 bases, with 14 bases between. The CDR3 DNA reads as TGTGCCAGCAGCCCACTTGAGCAATCTGAAGCTTTCTTT. Its translation is CASSPLEQSEAFF.